Presented here are 5 T cell receptor beta chains from one specimen sequenced in a study of shared clonotypes between healthy human individuals. Produced via immunoSEQ multiplex PCR; TCRdb's table is partial and in-frame only. The sample contains about 1.1 million clones, roughly 80% of which appear only once. Source material: memory CD4+ T cells from PBMCs. Documented subset: CD45RA-negative fraction. The receptors were gathered from a man between 18 and 29 years old in good health. Some clones in this sample may be carry-over from other donors' samples.

CDR3 in amino acids: CASSPTRNEQYF. For the CDR3, the DNA is TGTGCCAGCAGCCCCACTCGCAACGAGCAGTACTTC. The chain recombines TRBV7-9 with TRBJ2-7, with D hard to call. CDR1 is SEHNR and CDR2 is FQNEAQ in the germline V gene (reference sequence). This CDR3 has 12 amino acids. V gave up 5 bases and J gave up 5 bases, with 10 bases separating them.

V is TRBV5-1 and J is TRBJ2-5, with D possibly being TRBD1 or TRBD2 (5 bases each). CDR1 and CDR2 (germline): SGHRS, YFSETQ. With 4 bases removed from V and 4 bases from J, the gap between germline ends came to 17 bases. This CDR3 has 15 residues. Written as DNA, the CDR3 is TGCGCCAGCAGCAACCCCGGGACCACGAGAGAGACCCAGTACTTC. This gives the protein CASSNPGTTRETQYF.

This clone was seen only a few times. The rearrangement uses TRBV6-6 and TRBJ2-1; 7 bases line up with TRBD2. The CDR3 sequence is 13 residues long. Trimming at V came to 6 bases and at J to 10 bases, leaving 9 bases not matched to a gene. The germline V gene has CDR1 MNHNY and CDR2 SVGAGI (reference sequence). CDR3 amino acids: CASSRRGVGEQFF. CDR3 DNA sequence: TGTGCCAGCAGCCGACGGGGGGTAGGCGAGCAGTTCTTC.

The chain combines TRBV6-1 with TRBJ2-1; TRBD2 matches at 12 bases. The V segment lost 1 base and the J segment 8 bases; nucleotides outside the gene matches: 9. The germline V gene has CDR1 MNHNS and CDR2 SASEGT. The CDR3 contains 17 residues. The CDR3 spells CASSEVTLAGGPHEQFF. The DNA for the CDR3 is TGTGCCAGCAGTGAAGTCACCCTAGCGGGAGGGCCTCATGAGCAGTTCTTC.

A word on this clone: This likely reflects a read error, since a far larger clone is one base away. The chain couples TRBV11-2 to TRBJ1-1; the match to TRBD1 covers 7 bases. V trimming: 1 base; J trimming: 4 bases; junction bases outside the gene matches: 9. Germline CDR1 and CDR2: SGHAT and FQNNGV. The CDR3 covers 16 residues. This CDR3 is CASSLAMGQPLTEAFF. In DNA, the CDR3 is TGTGCCAGCAGCTTAGCAATGGGACAGCCGCTCACTGAAGCTTTCTTT.